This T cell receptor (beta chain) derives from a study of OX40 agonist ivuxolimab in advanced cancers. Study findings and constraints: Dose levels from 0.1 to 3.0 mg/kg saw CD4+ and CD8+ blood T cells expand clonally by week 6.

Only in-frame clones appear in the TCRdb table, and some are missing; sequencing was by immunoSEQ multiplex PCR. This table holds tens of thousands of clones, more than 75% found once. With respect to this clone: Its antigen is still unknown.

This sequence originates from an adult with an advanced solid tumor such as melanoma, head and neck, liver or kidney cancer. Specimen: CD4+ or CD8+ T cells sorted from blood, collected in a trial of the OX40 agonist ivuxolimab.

The CDR3 DNA is TGTGCCAGCAGTTTTGGGGGATGGGGAAACATTCAGTACTTC. Amino acids: CASSFGGWGNIQYF. This chain links TRBV28 with TRBJ2-4; either TRBD1 or TRBD2 may fit D (5 bases each). This CDR3 is 14 amino acids long. V was clipped by 3 bases and J by 6 bases, with 12 bases between them. Germline CDR1 MDHEN, CDR2 SYDVKM. The full variable domain, completed using reference TRBV28 and TRBJ2-4, is DVKVTQSSRYLVKRTGEKVFLECVQDMDHENMFWYRQDPGLGLRLIYFSYDVKMKEKGDIPEGYSVSREKKERFSLILESASTNQTSMYLCASSFGGWGNIQYFGAGTRLSVL.